This entry describes one T cell receptor beta chain. Its antigen remains unknown. TCRdb fed the 5' RACE reads into MiXCR, producing one record per CDR3 protein. The table lists roughly 80,000 distinct CDR3 sequences, around a quarter of them singletons. This entry belongs to a study of T-cell memory formation after mild COVID-19. Study-wide results and caveats: CD4/CD8 balance held among clones contracting day 15 to 85, and later expanders leaned CD4+.

Germline CDR1 and CDR2: MDHEN and SYDVKM. With 7 bases removed from V and 5 bases from J, the gap between germline ends came to 17 bases. CDR3 length equals 14 residues. The chain couples TRBV28 to TRBJ2-5; possible D gene TRBD2, 5 bases. This receptor was obtained from a young man who had mild COVID-19 (a few samples of this study predate the infection). Cell type and time point are not known. Material: PBMCs or a T cell subset sorted from them (not recorded which). This CDR3 reads CASIGGPRRETQYF. The CDR3 nucleotides read TGTGCCAGCATCGGAGGACCCCGACGGGAGACCCAGTACTTC.